The text below deals with one T cell receptor (beta chain). Antigen unknown. The data stem from a study of CD8+CD57+ T cells in acquired aplastic anemia. Turning to the study itself: Each DNA sample taken from sorted CD4+ and CD8+ cells came to approximately 3.3 ug on average. Study-level findings and limits: Patients showed no significant difference from controls in CD8+ Simpson's diversity. Patients shared around 30 CD8+ CDR3 sequences with controls.

Genomic DNA templated the TCR beta VDJ and CDR3 profiling. TCRdb reprocessed the reads via MiXCR and lists one record per CDR3 protein. In the table there are approximately 380,000 distinct CDR3 sequences, about two thirds of which are singletons. With 5 bases removed from V and 13 bases from J, the gap between germline ends came to 27 bases. The CDR3 consists of 15 residues. The V gene's germline CDR1 is SEHNR and CDR2 FQNEAQ (reference sequence). The TCR sequence derives from a human donor in good health, serving as a control. Specimen: sorted CD4+, CD8+, or CD8+CD57+ T cells (not recorded which) from PBMCs. The chain joins TRBV7-9 to TRBJ2-7, with D perhaps assigned TRBD1 or TRBD2 (5 bases each). In DNA, the CDR3 is TGTGCCAGCAGCCCCGGGGCTAGCTTGTCCTACCAGTACTACTTC. Protein: CASSPGASLSYQYYF.